A selection of T cell receptor beta chains follows, all from one sample in a study of TIL therapy for anti-PD-1-resistant metastatic lung cancer. Sequencing used immunoSEQ multiplex PCR; TCRdb keeps in-frame clones, though not all of them. The sample comprises roughly 57,000 clones, more than 80% of which are singletons, and roughly 3% rests with the top ten. Sequencing was performed on blood, taken at baseline. These receptors came from a person between 30 and 79 years old with non-small cell lung cancer. Each CDR3 is given with its conserved first and last residue. A D gene is named only where the DNA matches it firmly. The listing skips clone size in some rows; elsewhere it reads once, few, many or a size class.

d_call j_call clone_size v_call cdr3_aa cdr3_nt
NA TRBJ2-1 NA TRBV7-9 CASSPGPADEQFF TGTGCCAGCAGCCCTGGACCGGCGGATGAGCAGTTCTTC
NA TRBJ2-5 once TRBV12-5 CASGLLGQETQYF TGTGCTAGTGGTTTGTTAGGCCAAGAGACCCAGTACTTC
NA TRBJ1-1 few TRBV11-2 CASSLAGGGTTEAFF TGTGCCAGCAGCCTAGCAGGTGGGGGGACCACTGAAGCTTTCTTT
TRBD1 TRBJ2-7 NA TRBV28 CASATGGFYEQYF TGTGCCAGCGCAACAGGGGGCTTCTACGAGCAGTACTTC
TRBD1 TRBJ1-5 NA TRBV4-3 CASSPYRGQPQHF TGCGCCAGCAGCCCGTACAGGGGCCAGCCCCAGCATTTT
NA TRBJ1-2 once TRBV18 CASSPGTDEGAF TGTGCCAGCTCACCCGGGACCGACGAGGGAGCATTC
NA TRBJ2-7 NA TRBV11-2 CASSLEIISAAYEQYF TGTGCCAGCAGCTTAGAGATTATTAGCGCGGCCTACGAGCAGTACTTC
TRBD2 TRBJ2-1 NA TRBV20-1 CSASRVAGGYNEQFF TGCAGTGCTAGTCGGGTAGCGGGGGGATACAATGAGCAGTTCTTC
NA TRBJ2-7 NA TRBV10-3 CAISGGTSSSYEQYF TGTGCCATCAGTGGTGGGACGTCTAGCTCCTACGAGCAGTACTTC
NA TRBJ1-1 NA TRBV30 CAWSVQRVFREAFF TGTGCCTGGAGTGTACAGAGGGTTTTTCGTGAAGCTTTCTTT
NA TRBJ1-4 NA TRBV30 CAWSVRSRSLNYQGPWTNEKLFF TGTGCCTGGAGTGTAAGAAGTAGGTCCCTGAATTATCAGGGTCCTTGGACTAATGAAAAACTGTTTTTT
NA TRBJ2-1 once TRBV24-1 CATSDPSTLHYEQFF TGTGCCACGTCCGATCCTAGTACCCTTCATTACGAGCAGTTCTTC
NA TRBJ2-7 once TRBV7-2 CASSSNGGYEQYF TGTGCCAGCAGCTCCAACGGGGGATACGAGCAGTACTTC
NA TRBJ2-5 NA TRBV5-1 CASSLALETQYF TGCGCCAGCAGCTTGGCCCTCGAGACCCAGTACTTC
NA TRBJ2-3 once TRBV7-9 CAGGGGKADTQYF TGTGCCGGGGGAGGGGGTAAAGCAGATACGCAGTATTTT
NA TRBJ1-4 NA TRBV18 CASSPSQGGEKLFF TGTGCCAGCTCACCATCCCAGGGCGGGGAAAAACTGTTTTTT
NA TRBJ2-1 NA TRBV28 CASSLRHKEQFF TGTGCCAGCTCGCTCAGACACAAAGAGCAGTTCTTC
NA TRBJ1-1 NA TRBV7-3 CASSLYGPNTEAFF TGTGCCAGCAGCTTATACGGCCCGAACACTGAAGCTTTCTTT
TRBD1 TRBJ2-1 NA TRBV7-2 CASSLAPDRGRQFF TGTGCCAGCAGCTTAGCACCGGACAGGGGGAGGCAGTTCTTC
NA TRBJ1-1 NA TRBV29-1 CSETREGGEGTEAFF TGCAGCGAGACCCGGGAGGGTGGTGAAGGAACTGAAGCTTTCTTT
TRBD2 TRBJ2-1 NA TRBV29-1 CSAPGRGTFGGQFF TGCAGCGCCCCTGGGCGGGGGACCTTCGGGGGGCAGTTCTTC
NA TRBJ2-1 NA TRBV5-1 CASSFQLAAYNEQFF TGCGCCAGCAGTTTCCAGCTAGCAGCTTACAATGAGCAGTTCTTC
NA TRBJ1-3 NA TRBV14 CASSHHMGRSSGNTIYF TGTGCCAGCAGCCATCATATGGGGCGGAGCTCTGGAAACACCATATATTTT
NA TRBJ2-7 NA TRBV12-2 CASRLGRLAGSVTYEQYF TGTGCAAGTCGCTTAGGAAGACTAGCGGGGAGTGTCACCTACGAGCAGTACTTC
TRBD1 TRBJ2-6 NA TRBV6-6 CASSRRTGVYVLTF TGTGCCAGCAGTAGACGGACAGGGGTGTACGTCCTGACTTTC
NA TRBJ2-1 NA TRBV9 CASSVLTVNEQFF TGTGCCAGCAGCGTTTTGACAGTGAATGAGCAGTTCTTC
TRBD1 TRBJ2-2 once TRBV4-1 CASSQEDRAAANTGELFF TGCGCCAGCAGCCAAGAGGACAGGGCGGCCGCGAACACCGGGGAGCTGTTTTTT
TRBD1 TRBJ2-7 NA TRBV7-9 CASTSETGRYEQYF TGTGCCAGCACCTCCGAGACAGGGCGTTACGAGCAGTACTTC
NA TRBJ1-3 once TRBV28 CASSPVIVISGNTIYF TGTGCCAGCAGCCCTGTCATAGTGATCTCTGGAAACACCATATATTTT
TRBD2 TRBJ2-1 NA TRBV4-1 CASTTERQRGYNEQFF TGCGCCAGCACCACTGAAAGGCAGCGGGGATACAATGAGCAGTTCTTC
NA TRBJ2-2 NA TRBV9 CASRETESTGELFF TGTGCCAGCAGGGAGACTGAGTCCACCGGGGAGCTGTTTTTT
TRBD2 TRBJ2-7 NA TRBV3-1/TRBV3-2 CASSQATSGVSSYEQYF TGTGCCAGCAGCCAAGCGACTAGCGGGGTTAGCTCCTACGAGCAGTACTTC
NA TRBJ2-3 NA TRBV7-8 CASSFYTDTQYF TGTGCCAGCAGCTTTTACACAGATACGCAGTATTTT
TRBD2 TRBJ2-3 NA TRBV4-3 CASSPDYGGSTDTQYF TGCGCCAGCAGCCCAGACTACGGGGGGAGCACAGATACGCAGTATTTT
NA TRBJ1-5 NA TRBV27 CASGLVPRQPQHF TGTGCCAGCGGTCTGGTTCCCCGGCAGCCCCAGCATTTT